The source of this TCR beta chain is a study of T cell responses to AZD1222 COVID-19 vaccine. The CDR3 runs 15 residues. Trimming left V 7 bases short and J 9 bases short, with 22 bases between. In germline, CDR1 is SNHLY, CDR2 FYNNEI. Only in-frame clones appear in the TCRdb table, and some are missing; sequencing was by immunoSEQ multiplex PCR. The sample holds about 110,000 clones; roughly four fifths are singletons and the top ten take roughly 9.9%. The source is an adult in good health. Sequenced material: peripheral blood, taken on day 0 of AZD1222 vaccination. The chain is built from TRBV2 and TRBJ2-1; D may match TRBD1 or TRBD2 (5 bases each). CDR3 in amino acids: CASIGMLGAEGEQFF. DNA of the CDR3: TGTGCCAGCATCGGAATGCTTGGGGCAGAGGGTGAGCAGTTCTTC.